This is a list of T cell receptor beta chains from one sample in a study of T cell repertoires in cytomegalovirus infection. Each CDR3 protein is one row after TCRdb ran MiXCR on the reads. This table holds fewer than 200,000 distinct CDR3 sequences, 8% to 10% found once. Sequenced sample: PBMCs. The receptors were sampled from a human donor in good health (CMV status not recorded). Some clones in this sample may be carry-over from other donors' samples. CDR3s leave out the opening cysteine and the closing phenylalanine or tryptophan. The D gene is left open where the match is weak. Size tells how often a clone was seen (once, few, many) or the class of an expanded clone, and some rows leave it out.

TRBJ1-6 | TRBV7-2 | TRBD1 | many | ASSSGTGEGSPLH
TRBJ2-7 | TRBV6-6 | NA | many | ASRSGTSYEQY
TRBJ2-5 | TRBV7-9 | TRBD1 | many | ASSLAGTGTQETQY
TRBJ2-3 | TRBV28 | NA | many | ASSRLGGSTDTQY
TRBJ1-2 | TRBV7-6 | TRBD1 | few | ASSLARQGTAYGYT
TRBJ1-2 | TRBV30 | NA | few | AWIYRRQASYGYT
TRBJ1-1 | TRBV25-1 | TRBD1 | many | ASRARGQGEAF
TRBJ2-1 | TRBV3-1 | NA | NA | ASSQDRDTTKRF
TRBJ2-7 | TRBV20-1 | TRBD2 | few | SALVGTSRYEQY
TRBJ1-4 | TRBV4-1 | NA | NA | ASSQPHRDFGEKLF
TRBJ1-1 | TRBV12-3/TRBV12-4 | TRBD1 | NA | ASSISQGWRATEAF
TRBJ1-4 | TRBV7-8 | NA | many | ASSLVQAGSTNEKLF
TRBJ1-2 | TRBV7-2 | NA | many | ASSLDGSNYGYT
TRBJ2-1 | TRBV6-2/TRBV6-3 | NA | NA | ASSPTSFSYNEQF
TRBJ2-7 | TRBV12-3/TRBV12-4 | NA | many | ASSGTGPYEQY
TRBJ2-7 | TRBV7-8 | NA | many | ASSFSGAYEQY
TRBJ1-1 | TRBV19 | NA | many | ASSPRGGSTEAF
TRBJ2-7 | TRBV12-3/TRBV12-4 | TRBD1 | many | ASSRGGTGDYEQY
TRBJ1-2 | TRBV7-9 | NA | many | ASSLVMEPSPPGYT
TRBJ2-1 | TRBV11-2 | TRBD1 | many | ASSPRGGTGDNEQF
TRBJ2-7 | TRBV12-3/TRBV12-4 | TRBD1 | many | ASSQGQGTSYEQY
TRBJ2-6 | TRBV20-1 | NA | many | SAPPRGTSSGANVLT
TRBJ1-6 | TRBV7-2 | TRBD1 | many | ASGQGNSPLH
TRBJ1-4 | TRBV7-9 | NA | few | ASSLGDRAGEKLF
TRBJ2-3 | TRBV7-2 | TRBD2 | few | ASSLAGGGMDTQY
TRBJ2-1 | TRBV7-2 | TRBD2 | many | ASSLFLAGAGEQF
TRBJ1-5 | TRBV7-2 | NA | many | ASSLVPQGGQPQH
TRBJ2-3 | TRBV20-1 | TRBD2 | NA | SARDGASGGRGGQY
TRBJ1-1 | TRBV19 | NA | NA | ASSGRENTEAF
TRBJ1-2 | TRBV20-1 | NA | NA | SAQTMDGSGTTNYGYT
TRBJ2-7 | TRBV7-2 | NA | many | ASSLETASYEQY
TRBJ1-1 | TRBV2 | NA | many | ASRWVSEGNTEAF
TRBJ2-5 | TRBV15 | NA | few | ATSRDPQQETQY
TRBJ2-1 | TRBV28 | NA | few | ASSPTDYFTHGNEQF
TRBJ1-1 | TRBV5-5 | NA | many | ASSAAGNTEAF
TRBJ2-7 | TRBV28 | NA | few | ASSLPLTYEQY
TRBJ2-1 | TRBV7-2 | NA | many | ASSLFFPGHSYNEQF
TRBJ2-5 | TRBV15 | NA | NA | ATSMGQQETQY
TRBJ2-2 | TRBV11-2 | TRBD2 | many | ASSLISGGLANTGELF
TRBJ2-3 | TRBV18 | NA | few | ASSPVSVHTDTQY
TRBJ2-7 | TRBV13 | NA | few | ASSSTGRPYEQY
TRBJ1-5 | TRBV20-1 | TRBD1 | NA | SATGQGAFKPQH
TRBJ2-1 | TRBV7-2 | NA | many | ASSLGRLSPNEQF
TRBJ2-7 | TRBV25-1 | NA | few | ASSEFWTAKYEQY
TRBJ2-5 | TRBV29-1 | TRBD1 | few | SVDPGQGRETQY
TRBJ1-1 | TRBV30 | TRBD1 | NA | AWGPGTGGTEAF
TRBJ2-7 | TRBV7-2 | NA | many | ASSRLSYEQY
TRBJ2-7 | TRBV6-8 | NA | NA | ASSYTGTGYEQY
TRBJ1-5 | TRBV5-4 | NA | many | ASSLSGANQPQH
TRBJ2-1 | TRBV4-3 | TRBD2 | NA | ASSQDGLAGVDEQF
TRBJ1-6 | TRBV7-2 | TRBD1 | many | ASSLKGQNLPLH
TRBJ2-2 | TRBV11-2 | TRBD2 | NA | ASSSGLARQKTGELF
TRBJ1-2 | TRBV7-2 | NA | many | ASSLGSTTGYGYT
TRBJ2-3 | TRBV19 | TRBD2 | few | ASALGLADGGTQY
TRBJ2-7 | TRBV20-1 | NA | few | SARVGPEPYEQY
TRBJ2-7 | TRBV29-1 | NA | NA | SVVVRGGRYEQY
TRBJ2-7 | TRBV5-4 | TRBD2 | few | ASSRLTSGGSYEQY
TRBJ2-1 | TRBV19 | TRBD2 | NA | ASSIGGLDYNEQF